This TCR beta chain was sequenced for a study of CD8+CD57+ T cells in acquired aplastic anemia. Germline trimming cut 11 bases from V and 1 base from J; bases unmatched to any gene: 8. CDR3 size: 14 residues. Looked up from germline, CDR1 is LNHDA and CDR2 is SQIVND (reference sequence). Worth noting for this clonotype: Antigen specificity is unknown. This may be a read error, as it is one base from a much larger clone.

Overall study findings and caveats: Patients and controls shared 25 to 35 CD8+ CDR3 sequences, highly expressed in patients.

Patients selected for sequencing had displayed CD8+CD57+ cell expansion by flow cytometry. The patients, all of them, had severe acquired aplastic anemia. Genomic DNA templated the TCR beta VDJ and CDR3 profiling. TCRdb processed the reads anew with MiXCR; each CDR3 protein has one entry. The sample lists 150,000 to 200,000 distinct CDR3 sequences, around 45% occurring once. This chain joins TRBV19 and TRBJ2-5; 9 bases are a match to TRBD1. The sample consisted of sorted CD4+, CD8+, or CD8+CD57+ T cells (not recorded which) from PBMCs. This clonotype originated in a human donor with aplastic anemia. The CDR3, as DNA: TGTGCCGGCTCGGGACAGGGAACCCAAGAGACCCAGTACTTC. Its translation is CAGSGQGTQETQYF.